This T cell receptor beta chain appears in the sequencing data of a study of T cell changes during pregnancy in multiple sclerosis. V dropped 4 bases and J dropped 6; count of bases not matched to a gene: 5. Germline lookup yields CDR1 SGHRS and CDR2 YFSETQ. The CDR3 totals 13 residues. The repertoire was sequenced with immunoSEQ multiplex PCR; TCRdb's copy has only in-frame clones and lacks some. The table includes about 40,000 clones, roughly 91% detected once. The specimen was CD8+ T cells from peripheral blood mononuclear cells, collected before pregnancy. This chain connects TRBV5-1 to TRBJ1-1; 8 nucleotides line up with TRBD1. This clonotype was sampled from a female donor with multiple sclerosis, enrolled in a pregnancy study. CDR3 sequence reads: CASSPDRGSEAFF. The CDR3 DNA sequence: TGCGCCAGCAGCCCAGACAGGGGATCTGAAGCTTTCTTT.